Following are 7 T cell receptor beta chains from one sample sequenced in a study of cytomegalovirus exposure and HLA in healthy donors. The PCR made use of 60 Vbeta and 13 Jbeta primers. Assay used: immunoSEQ multiplex PCR; TCRdb lists only in-frame clones, some missing. Of around 82,000 clones listed, over 70% are singletons. Sample: PBMCs. The receptor source for this set is a male donor in good health and CMV-seropositive.

The chain employs TRBV18 and TRBJ2-1, with TRBD1 matching over 12 bases. Germline V lookup: CDR1 KGHSH, CDR2 LQKENI. This CDR3 comprises 18 residues. After removal of 3 bases from V and 7 bases from J, the junction contained 13 bases not matched to a gene. The CDR3 DNA sequence: TGTGCCAGCTCACCCAAACCTCCGGGACAGGGGGCGGGTAATGAGCAGTTCTTC. Amino acid sequence: CASSPKPPGQGAGNEQFF. Based on the CDR3 plus reference TRBV18 and TRBJ2-1, the full variable domain is NAGVMQNPRHLVRRRGQEARLRCSPMKGHSHVYWYRQLPEEGLKFMVYLQKENIIDESGMPKERFSAEFPKEGPSILRIQQVVRGDSAAYFCASSPKPPGQGAGNEQFFGPGTRLTVL.

The chain employs TRBV11-2 and TRBJ2-1, with TRBD2 identical over 8 bases. The CDR3 runs to 15 residues. Germline V lookup: CDR1 SGHAT, CDR2 FQNNGV. J gave up 6 bases and V 5 bases, and 9 bases lay outside the gene matches. The CDR3 loop reads CASSRGTSTFNEQFF. The DNA for the CDR3 is TGTGCCAGCAGCCGCGGGACTAGTACGTTCAATGAGCAGTTCTTC.

Here the CDR3 reads CASSLGQQESPLHF. CDR3 sequence (DNA): TGCGCCAGCAGCCTGGGACAGCAAGAGTCACCCCTCCACTTT. The genes are TRBV5-1 and TRBJ1-6; 7 positions agree with TRBD1. CDR3 length: 14 residues. Germline CDR1 reads SGHRS; CDR2 reads YFSETQ. With V trimmed by 4 bases and J by 10 bases, 8 bases remained unmatched.

The chain has TRBV11-2 and TRBJ2-7; D ambiguous. The V end was cut by 0 bases, the J end by 2 bases, with 14 bases between. CDR3 length: 16 residues. The V gene's germline CDR1 is SGHAT and CDR2 FQNNGV. The CDR3 reads CASSLDFRQATYEQYF. DNA of the CDR3: TGTGCCAGCAGCTTAGATTTTCGCCAGGCCACCTACGAGCAGTACTTC.

This clone was counted between two and nine times. The rearrangement links TRBV18 to TRBJ1-1, with a tentative D call TRBD1 (5 bases). CDR1 and CDR2 from the germline V gene are KGHSH and LQKENI. This CDR3 contains 14 residues. Between the trimmed V and J ends, which lost 2 bases and 5 bases, there was a span of 12 bases. Written as DNA, the CDR3 is TGTGCCAGCTCACCAATTCAGGGTACGACTGAAGCTTTCTTT. Translated, it gives CASSPIQGTTEAFF.

The genes are TRBV19 and TRBJ1-1; TRBD1 is a possible D gene (6 bases). This CDR3 has 14 residues. CDR1 is LNHDA, CDR2 SQIVND, per germline (reference sequence). Trimming stripped 5 bases from V and 0 bases from J, with 10 bases between. The CDR3 loop reads CASSLQGMNTEAFF. CDR3 in DNA: TGTGCCAGTAGTCTGCAGGGGATGAACACTGAAGCTTTCTTT.

This chain links TRBV6-6 with TRBJ1-3, with TRBD1 matching 7 bases. CDR3 length equals 15 residues. CDR1 and CDR2 (germline): MNHNY, SVGAGI (reference sequence). V lost 5 bases to trimming and J lost 7 bases; unmatched junction nucleotides: 11. Written as DNA, the CDR3 is TGTGCCAGCAGTGTTGGGACAGCCCTACTTAACACCATATATTTT. Its protein is CASSVGTALLNTIYF.